This T cell receptor (beta chain) was identified during a study of human thymus T cells (dated by TCRdb to 2018 to 2020). For the wider study: The study used about eight infant thymus samples plus four related peripheral blood samples to characterize TCR alpha and beta repertoires. Donor ages ranged from about 7 to 244 days, and the cohort comprised about six male and a couple of female infants. Overall results and qualifications from the work: The related research reported highly overlapping thymic TCR repertoires among unrelated individuals. On average, thymus samples yielded around 800,000 unique TCRB clonotypes, whereas blood samples yielded 75,000 to 95,000. Biased V and J gene segment usage appeared to be present in both thymic and peripheral blood repertoires.

V sheds 2 bases and J sheds 2 bases, leaving 10 bases between their ends. Including cysteine and phenylalanine, the CDR3 has 14 amino acids. Kept here is only the CDR3 DNA, which spans 42 bases and is read in frame from base 1. CDR1 and CDR2 are read off the germline V gene (reference sequence) as SEHNR and FQNEAQ. Turning to this clone: The target of this receptor is not known. No base qualities exist here, and no much larger clone lies one base off it.

The immunoSEQ multiplex PCR assay was used to amplify the TCRB and TCRAD loci from a standardized amount of quality-controlled genomic DNA. The amplicons spanned the V(D)J region and were long enough to cover the CDR3 and allow V and J genes to be identified. The commercial immunoSEQ service was used to sequence amplicons on an Illumina platform. Turning to the authors' computational methods: Primer bias and sequencing errors were corrected as previously described, and TCRAD and TCRB definitions were based on the IMGT database. Analysis of the repertoires was done with immunoSEQ Analyzer 3.0 and VDJTools and included basic statistics, V/J segment usage, diversity estimates, rarefaction and pairwise overlap. Diversity was estimated using the Chao1, ChaoE, Efron-Thisted, Shannon and inverse Simpson indices, and was also estimated on datasets down-sampled to the size of the smallest sample. Repertoire overlap used strict matching of CDR3 nucleotide sequence, V gene and J gene, with Jaccard-based multidimensional scaling clustering. TCRdb holds this immuneACCESS table with in-frame rearrangements only. Some clones are missing; in checked studies, unresolved V genes explain under half, and the rest has no known cause. The V and J calls and clone size are taken from that table; D and trimming were inferred from the DNA. This sample gives tens of thousands of clones in total; 90% to 95% of them show up just once. The top ten constitute 0.03% to 0.035% of the sample.

Thymus tissue was obtained as surgical resects removed during corrective cardiac surgery. In Finland, the donors were immunologically healthy infants who were having open corrective cardiac surgery for congenital heart defects. Thymocytes were released mechanically from tissue and stored at -70 °C as pellets of roughly 9.5-32 million cells. A QIAsymphony instrument was used to extract genomic DNA from the frozen cell pellets. The sequenced sample consisted of thymus tissue. The sequence came from a girl under three years old with a congenital heart defect but otherwise immunologically healthy. The V and J segments used are TRBV7-9 and TRBJ2-7; the D gene lacks a confident call. The nucleotide sequence reads TGTGCCAGCAGCTTACCGCACCGACCCTACGAGCAGTACTTC. It translates to CASSLPHRPYEQYF.